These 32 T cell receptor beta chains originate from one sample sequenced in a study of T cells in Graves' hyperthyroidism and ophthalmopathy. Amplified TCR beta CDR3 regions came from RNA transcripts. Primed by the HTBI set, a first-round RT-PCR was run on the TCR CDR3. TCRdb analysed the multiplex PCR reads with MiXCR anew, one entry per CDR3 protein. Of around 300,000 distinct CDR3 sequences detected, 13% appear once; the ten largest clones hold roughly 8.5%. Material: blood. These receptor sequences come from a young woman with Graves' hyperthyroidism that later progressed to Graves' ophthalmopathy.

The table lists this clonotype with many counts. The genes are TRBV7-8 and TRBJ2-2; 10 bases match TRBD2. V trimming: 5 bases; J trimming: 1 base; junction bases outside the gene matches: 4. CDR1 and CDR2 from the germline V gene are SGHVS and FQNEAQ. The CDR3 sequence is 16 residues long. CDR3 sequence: CASSIRTSGNTGELFF. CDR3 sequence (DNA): TGTGCCAGCAGCATAAGGACTAGCGGGAACACCGGGGAGCTGTTTTTT.

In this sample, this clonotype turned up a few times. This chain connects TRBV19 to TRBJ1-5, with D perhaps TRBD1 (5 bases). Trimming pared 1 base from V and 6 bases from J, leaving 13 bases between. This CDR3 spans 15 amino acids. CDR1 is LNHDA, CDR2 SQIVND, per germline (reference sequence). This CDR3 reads CASSIGSSGGQPQHF. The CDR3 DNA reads TGTGCCAGTAGTATAGGGAGCAGTGGGGGTCAGCCCCAGCATTTT.

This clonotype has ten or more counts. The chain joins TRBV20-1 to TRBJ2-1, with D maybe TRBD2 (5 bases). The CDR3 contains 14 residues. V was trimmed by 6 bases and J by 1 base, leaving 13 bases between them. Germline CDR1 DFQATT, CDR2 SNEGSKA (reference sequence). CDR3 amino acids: CSASRRDSYNEQFF. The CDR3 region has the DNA TGCAGTGCCTCCCGACGGGATTCCTACAATGAGCAGTTCTTC.

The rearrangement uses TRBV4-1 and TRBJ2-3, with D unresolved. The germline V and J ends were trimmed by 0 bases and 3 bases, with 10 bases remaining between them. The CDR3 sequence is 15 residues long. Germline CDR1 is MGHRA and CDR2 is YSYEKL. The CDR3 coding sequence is TGCGCCAGCAGCCAAGATCGCCCCCAGACAGATACGCAGTATTTT. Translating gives CASSQDRPQTDTQYF.

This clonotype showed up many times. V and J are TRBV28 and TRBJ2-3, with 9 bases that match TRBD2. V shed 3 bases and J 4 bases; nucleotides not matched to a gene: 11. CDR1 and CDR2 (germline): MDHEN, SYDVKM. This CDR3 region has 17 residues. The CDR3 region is CASSFPEGREGPDTQYF. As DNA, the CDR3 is TGTGCCAGCAGTTTCCCCGAGGGGCGGGAGGGCCCAGATACGCAGTATTTT.

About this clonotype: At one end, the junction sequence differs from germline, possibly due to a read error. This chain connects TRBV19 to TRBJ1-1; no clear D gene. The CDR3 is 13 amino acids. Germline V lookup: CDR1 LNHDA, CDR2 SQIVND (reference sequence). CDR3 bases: TGTCCCAGTAGTAAGAGTCCGAACACTGAAGCTTTCTTT. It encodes CPSSKSPNTEAFF.

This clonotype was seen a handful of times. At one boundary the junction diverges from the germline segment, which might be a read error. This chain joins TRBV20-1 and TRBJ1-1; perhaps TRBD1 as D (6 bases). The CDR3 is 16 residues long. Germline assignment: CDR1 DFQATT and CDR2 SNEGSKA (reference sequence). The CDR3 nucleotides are TGCAGTGCTATGGAGGGATATCGGACAGAGAGGACTGAAACTTTCTTT. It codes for CSAMEGYRTERTETFF.

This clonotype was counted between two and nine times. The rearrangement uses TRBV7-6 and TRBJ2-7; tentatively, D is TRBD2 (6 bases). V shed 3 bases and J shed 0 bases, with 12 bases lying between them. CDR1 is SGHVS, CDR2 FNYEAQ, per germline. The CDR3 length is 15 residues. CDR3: CASSLMRESSYEQYF. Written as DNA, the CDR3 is TGTGCCAGCAGCTTGATGCGGGAAAGCTCCTACGAGCAGTACTTC.

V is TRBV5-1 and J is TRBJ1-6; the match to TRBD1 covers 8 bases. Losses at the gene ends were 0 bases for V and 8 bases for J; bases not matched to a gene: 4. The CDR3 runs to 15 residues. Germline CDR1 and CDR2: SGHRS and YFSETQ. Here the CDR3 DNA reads TGCGCCAGCAGCTTGGGGACAGGGTCCGATTCACCCCTCCACTTT. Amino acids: CASSLGTGSDSPLHF.

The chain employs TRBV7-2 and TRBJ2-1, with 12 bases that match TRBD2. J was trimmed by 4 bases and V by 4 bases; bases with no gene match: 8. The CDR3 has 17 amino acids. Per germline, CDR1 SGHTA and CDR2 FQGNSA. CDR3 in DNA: TGTGCCAGCAGCTCAGGGCGACTAGCGGGAGCGTACAATGAGCAGTTCTTC. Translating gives CASSSGRLAGAYNEQFF.

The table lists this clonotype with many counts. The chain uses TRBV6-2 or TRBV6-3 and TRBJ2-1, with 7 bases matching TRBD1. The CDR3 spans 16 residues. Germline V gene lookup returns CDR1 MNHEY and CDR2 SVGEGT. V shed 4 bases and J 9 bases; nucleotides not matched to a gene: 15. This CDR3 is CASSSPLTGWGPEQFF. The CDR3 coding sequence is TGTGCCAGCAGTTCCCCGCTGACAGGGTGGGGTCCTGAGCAGTTCTTC.

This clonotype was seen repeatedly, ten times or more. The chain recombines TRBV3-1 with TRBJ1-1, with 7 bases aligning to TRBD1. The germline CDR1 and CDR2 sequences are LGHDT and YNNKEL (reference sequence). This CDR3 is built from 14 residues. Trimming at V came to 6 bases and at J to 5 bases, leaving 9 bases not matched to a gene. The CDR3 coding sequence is TGTGCCAGCAGTCGGGACAGAGGAATTACTGAAGCTTTCTTT. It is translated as CASSRDRGITEAFF. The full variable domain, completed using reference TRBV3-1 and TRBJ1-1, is DTAVSQTPKYLVTQMGNDKSIKCEQNLGHDTMYWYKQDSKKFLKIMFSYNNKELIINETVPNRFSPKSPDKAHLNLHINSLELGDSAVYFCASSRDRGITEAFFGQGTRLTVV.

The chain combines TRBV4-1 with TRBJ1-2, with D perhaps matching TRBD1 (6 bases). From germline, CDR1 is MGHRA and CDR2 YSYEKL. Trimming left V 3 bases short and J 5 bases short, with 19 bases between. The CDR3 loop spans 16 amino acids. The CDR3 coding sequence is TGCGCCAGCAGCCAGGTCATGGGACAAGAAAATTATGGCTACACCTTC. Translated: CASSQVMGQENYGYTF.

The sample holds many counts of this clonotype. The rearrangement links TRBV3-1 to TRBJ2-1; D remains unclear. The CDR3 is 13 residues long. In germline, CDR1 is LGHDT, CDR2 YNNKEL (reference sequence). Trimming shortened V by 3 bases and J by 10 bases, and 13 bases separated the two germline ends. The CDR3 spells CASSHDYSAEQFF. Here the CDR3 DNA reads TGTGCCAGCAGCCATGATTACAGTGCCGAGCAGTTCTTC.

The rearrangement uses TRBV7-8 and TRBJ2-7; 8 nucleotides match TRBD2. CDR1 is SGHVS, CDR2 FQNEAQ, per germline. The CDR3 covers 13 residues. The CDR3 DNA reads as TGTGCGAGTGAGGGACTAGACTCCTACGAGCAGTACTTC. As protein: CASEGLDSYEQYF. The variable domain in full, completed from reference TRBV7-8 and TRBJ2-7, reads GAGVSQSPRYKVAKRGQDVALRCDPISGHVSLFWYQQALGQGPEFLTYFQNEAQLDKSGLPSDRFFAERPEGSVSTLKIQRTQQEDSAVYLCASEGLDSYEQYFGPGTRLTVT.

The DNA for the CDR3 is TGCGCCAGCAGCCAAGCCCCGGGTTCCTACAATGAGCAGTTCTTC. Translating it yields CASSQAPGSYNEQFF. The V call is TRBV4-3, the J call TRBJ2-1; D not certain. Between the trimmed V and J ends, which lost 1 base and 1 base, there was a span of 8 bases. The length of the CDR3 is 15 residues. Germline values: CDR1 LGHNA, CDR2 YSLEER.

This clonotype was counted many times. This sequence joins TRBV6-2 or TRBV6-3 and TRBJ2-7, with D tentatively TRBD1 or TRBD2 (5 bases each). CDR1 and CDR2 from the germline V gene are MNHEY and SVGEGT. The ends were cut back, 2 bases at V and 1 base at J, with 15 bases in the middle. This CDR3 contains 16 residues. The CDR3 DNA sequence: TGTGCCAGCAGTTACGAGTGGGGGAACTCTTCCTACGAGCAGTACTTC. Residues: CASSYEWGNSSYEQYF.

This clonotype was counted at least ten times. CDR3 amino acids: CAISKETLTYEQYF. In nucleotides, the CDR3 is TGTGCCATCAGTAAAGAGACACTCACCTACGAGCAGTACTTC. This chain links TRBV10-3 with TRBJ2-7, with D uncertain. The germline CDR1 and CDR2 sequences are ENHRY and SYGVKD. V was shortened by 5 bases and J by 2 bases, with 13 bases between the two germline ends. This CDR3 has 14 amino acids.

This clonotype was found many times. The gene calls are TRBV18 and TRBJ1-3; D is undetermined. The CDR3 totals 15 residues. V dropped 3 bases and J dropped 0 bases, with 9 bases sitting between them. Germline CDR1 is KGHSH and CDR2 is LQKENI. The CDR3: CASSPTPPSGNTIYF. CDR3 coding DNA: TGTGCCAGCTCACCTACACCCCCCTCTGGAAACACCATATATTTT.

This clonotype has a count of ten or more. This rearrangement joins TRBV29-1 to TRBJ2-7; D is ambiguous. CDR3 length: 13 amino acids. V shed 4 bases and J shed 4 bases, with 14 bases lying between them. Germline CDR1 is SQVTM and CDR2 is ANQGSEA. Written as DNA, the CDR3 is TGCAGCGTTGCCGCCATGAAAACTTACGAGCAGTACTTC. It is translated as CSVAAMKTYEQYF.

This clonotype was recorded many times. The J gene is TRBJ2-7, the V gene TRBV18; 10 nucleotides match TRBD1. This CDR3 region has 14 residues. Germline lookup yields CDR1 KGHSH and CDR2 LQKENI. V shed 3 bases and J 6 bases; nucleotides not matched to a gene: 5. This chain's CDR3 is CASSPYGTGVEQYF. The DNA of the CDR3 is TGTGCCAGCTCACCGTACGGGACAGGGGTCGAGCAGTACTTC.

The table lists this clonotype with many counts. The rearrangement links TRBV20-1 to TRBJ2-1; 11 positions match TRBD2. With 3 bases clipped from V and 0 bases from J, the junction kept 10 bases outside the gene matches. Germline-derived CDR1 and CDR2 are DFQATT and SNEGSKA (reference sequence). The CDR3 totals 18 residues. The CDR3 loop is CSARARGTSGFSYNEQFF. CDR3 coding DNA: TGCAGTGCTAGGGCCCGGGGGACTAGCGGATTCTCCTACAATGAGCAGTTCTTC.

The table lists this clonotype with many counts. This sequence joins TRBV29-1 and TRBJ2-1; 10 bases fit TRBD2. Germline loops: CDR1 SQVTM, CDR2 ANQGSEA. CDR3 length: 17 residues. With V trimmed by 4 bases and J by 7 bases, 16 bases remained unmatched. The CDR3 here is CSVVRGGSGRARNEQFF. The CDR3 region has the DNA TGCAGCGTTGTGAGGGGAGGGAGCGGGAGGGCCCGTAATGAGCAGTTCTTC.

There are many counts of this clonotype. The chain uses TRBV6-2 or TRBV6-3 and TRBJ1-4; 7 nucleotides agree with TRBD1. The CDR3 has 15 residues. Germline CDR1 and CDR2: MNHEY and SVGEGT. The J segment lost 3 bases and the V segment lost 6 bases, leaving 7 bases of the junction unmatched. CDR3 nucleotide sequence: TGTGCCAGCAGGCGGGACAGTTCAGCTAATGAAAAACTGTTTTTT. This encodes CASRRDSSANEKLFF.

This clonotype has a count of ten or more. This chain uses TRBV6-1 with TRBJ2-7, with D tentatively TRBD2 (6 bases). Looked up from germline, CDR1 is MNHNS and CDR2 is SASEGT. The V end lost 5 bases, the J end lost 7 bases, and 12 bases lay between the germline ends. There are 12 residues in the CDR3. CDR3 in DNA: TGTGCCAGCAGTTTAGGGGCGGGGGAGCAGTACTTC. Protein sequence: CASSLGAGEQYF.

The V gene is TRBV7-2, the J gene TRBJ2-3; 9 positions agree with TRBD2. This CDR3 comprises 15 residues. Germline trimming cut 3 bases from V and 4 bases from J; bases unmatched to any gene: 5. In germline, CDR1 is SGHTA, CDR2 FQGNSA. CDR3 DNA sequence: TGTGCCAGCAGCTTTAGCGGGAGTTGGCCAGATACGCAGTATTTT. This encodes CASSFSGSWPDTQYF.

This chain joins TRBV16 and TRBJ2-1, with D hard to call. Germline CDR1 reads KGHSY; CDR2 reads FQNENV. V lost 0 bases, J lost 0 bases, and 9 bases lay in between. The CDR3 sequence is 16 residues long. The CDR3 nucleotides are TGTGCCAGCAGCCAATCTTGGTCTAGCTCCTACAATGAGCAGTTCTTC. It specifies CASSQSWSSSYNEQFF.

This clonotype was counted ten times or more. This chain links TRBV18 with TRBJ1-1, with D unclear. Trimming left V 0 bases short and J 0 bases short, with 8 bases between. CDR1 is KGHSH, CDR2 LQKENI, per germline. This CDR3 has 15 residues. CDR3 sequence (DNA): TGTGCCAGCTCACCACCGAGGCAAATGAACACTGAAGCTTTCTTT. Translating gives CASSPPRQMNTEAFF.

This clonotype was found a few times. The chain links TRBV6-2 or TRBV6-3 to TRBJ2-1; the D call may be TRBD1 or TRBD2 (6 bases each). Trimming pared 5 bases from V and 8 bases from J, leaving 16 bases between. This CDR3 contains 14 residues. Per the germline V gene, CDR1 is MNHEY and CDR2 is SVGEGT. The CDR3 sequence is CASSRTRGADEQFF. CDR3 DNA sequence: TGTGCCAGCAGTCGCACTAGGGGGGCAGATGAGCAGTTCTTC.

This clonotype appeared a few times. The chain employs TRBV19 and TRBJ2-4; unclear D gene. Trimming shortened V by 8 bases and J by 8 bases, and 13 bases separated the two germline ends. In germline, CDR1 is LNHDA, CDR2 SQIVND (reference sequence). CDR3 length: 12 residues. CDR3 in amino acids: CASGPTPYIQYF. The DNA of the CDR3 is TGTGCCAGTGGGCCCACGCCTTACATTCAGTACTTC. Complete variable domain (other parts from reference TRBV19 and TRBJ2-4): DGGITQSPKYLFRKEGQNVTLSCEQNLNHDAMYWYRQDPGQGLRLIYYSQIVNDFQKGDIAEGYSVSREKKESFPLTVTSAQKNPTAFYLCASGPTPYIQYFGAGTRLSVL.

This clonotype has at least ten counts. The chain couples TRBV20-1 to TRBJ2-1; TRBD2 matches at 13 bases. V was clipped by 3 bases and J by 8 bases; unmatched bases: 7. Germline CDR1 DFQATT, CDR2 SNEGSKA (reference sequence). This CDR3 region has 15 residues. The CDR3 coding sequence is TGCAGTGCTAGCCACACTAGCGGGAGGGCCTATGAGCAGTTCTTC. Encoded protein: CSASHTSGRAYEQFF.

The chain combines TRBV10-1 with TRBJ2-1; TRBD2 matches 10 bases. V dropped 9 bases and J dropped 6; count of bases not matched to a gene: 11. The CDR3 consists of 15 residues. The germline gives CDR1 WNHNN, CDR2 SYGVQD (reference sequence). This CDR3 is CASKTAGGPRNEQFF. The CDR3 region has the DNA TGCGCCAGTAAAACAGCGGGAGGGCCCCGCAATGAGCAGTTCTTC.